The 17 T cell receptor beta chains listed next were all sequenced from one sample in a study of blood T cells in healthy people across ages. Sample-barcoded 5' priming and a J-beta primer mix drove a second PCR of roughly 6 to 12 cycles. TCRdb reanalysed the 5' RACE reads using MiXCR and keeps one entry per CDR3 protein. The sample yields roughly 1.9 million distinct CDR3 sequences, approximately 40% seen once. The material sequenced was blood. These receptors were collected from a human donor in good health.

The J gene is TRBJ2-7, the V gene TRBV7-9; 7 positions match TRBD1. Germline values: CDR1 SEHNR, CDR2 FQNEAQ (reference sequence). The CDR3 length is 18 residues. Losses at the gene ends were 3 bases for V and 2 bases for J; bases not matched to a gene: 16. The CDR3 sequence is CASSLKVGQGVPPYEQYF. DNA of the CDR3: TGTGCCAGCAGCTTGAAAGTCGGGCAGGGGGTCCCCCCCTACGAGCAGTACTTC.

This clonotype has more than one count but fewer than ten. The chain recombines TRBV12-3 or TRBV12-4 with TRBJ1-5, with D maybe TRBD1 (5 bases). V lost 2 bases and J lost 4, with 12 bases in between. There are 15 residues in the CDR3. Here the CDR3 DNA reads TGTGCCAGCAGTTTAAAGCTTTGGGGGAATCAGCCCCAGCATTTT. Translating it yields CASSLKLWGNQPQHF.

This rearrangement joins TRBV5-5 to TRBJ1-1; D is perhaps TRBD1 (5 bases). V was trimmed by 4 bases and J by 7 bases, leaving 14 bases between them. Germline V gives CDR1 SGHKS, CDR2 YYEKEE (reference sequence). The CDR3 consists of 13 residues. The CDR3 region is CASSPGHSIEAFF. The CDR3 bases are TGTGCCAGCAGCCCTGGACACAGTATTGAAGCTTTCTTT.

This clonotype was detected only once. The V and J genes are TRBV29-1 and TRBJ2-5; 10 positions match TRBD1. The CDR3 consists of 12 residues. The V segment lost 7 bases and the J segment 2 bases; nucleotides outside the gene matches: 1. CDR1 is SQVTM, CDR2 ANQGSEA, per germline. The CDR3 region is CSGTGGQETQYF. DNA of the CDR3: TGCAGCGGGACAGGGGGACAAGAGACCCAGTACTTC.

The chain links TRBV7-2 to TRBJ1-1; TRBD1 matches at 7 bases. V lost 5 bases to trimming and J lost 4 bases; unmatched junction nucleotides: 10. This CDR3 is 15 amino acids long. From germline, CDR1 is SGHTA and CDR2 FQGNSA. The CDR3 nucleotides read TGTGCCAGCAGCCGGTTCAGGGGGTTAGGCACTGAAGCTTTCTTT. It is translated as CASSRFRGLGTEAFF.

Points on this clonotype: A much more abundant neighbour one base away suggests this may be a read error. Since no conserved phenylalanine or tryptophan closes the CDR3, a read error is the likely cause. This chain uses TRBV5-1 with TRBJ2-4; 7 bases align to TRBD2. The V and J ends lost 1 base and 5 bases, in that order; junction bases with no gene match: 6. The CDR3 runs 15 residues. Germline V gene lookup returns CDR1 SGHRS and CDR2 YFSETQ. This chain's CDR3 is CASSLSGTTQNIQYL. CDR3 coding DNA: TGCGCCAGCAGCTTGTCCGGGACTACCCAAAACATTCAGTACTTA.

The CDR3 loop is CSVEGGSRVHEQYF. CDR3 DNA: TGCAGCGTTGAAGGCGGCAGCAGGGTCCACGAGCAGTACTTC. This chain joins TRBV29-1 and TRBJ2-7; maybe TRBD1 (5 bases). The CDR3 is 14 residues long. Germline V lookup: CDR1 SQVTM, CDR2 ANQGSEA. The V and J ends lost 1 base and 5 bases respectively, with 15 bases between them.

This clonotype was detected a few times. V gene TRBV7-2 combines with J gene TRBJ2-5; maybe TRBD2 (6 bases). V was clipped by 5 bases and J by 13 bases, with 23 bases between them. Germline V CDR1 and CDR2: SGHTA, FQGNSA. The CDR3 consists of 14 residues. CDR3 amino acids: CASSLGPTSLGLYF. The CDR3 DNA reads TGTGCCAGCAGCCTTGGCCCGACTAGTCTGGGCCTGTACTTC.

This chain connects TRBV7-6 to TRBJ1-1; TRBD1 is a possible D gene (6 bases). V was pared by 5 bases and J by 0 bases, with 22 bases between. Germline assignment: CDR1 SGHVS and CDR2 FNYEAQ. CDR3 length equals 18 residues. The CDR3 DNA reads TGTGCCAGCAGCGCGGCCCCCGGGAGACAGGTGCTGAACACTGAAGCTTTCTTT. It yields the protein CASSAAPGRQVLNTEAFF.

A word on this clonotype: A clone one base away is much larger, so this may be a read error. The chain employs TRBV2 and TRBJ1-5, with D maybe TRBD1 (5 bases). Germline CDR1 and CDR2: SNHLY and FYNNEI. The CDR3 is 16 amino acids. With 4 bases removed from V and 4 bases from J, the gap between germline ends came to 17 bases. CDR3 sequence: CASSAVTGVRNQPQHF. CDR3 nucleotide sequence: TGTGCCAGCAGTGCAGTCACAGGAGTACGGAATCAGCCCCAGCATTTT.

V is TRBV9 and J is TRBJ1-2; 7 bases are shared with TRBD1. There are 14 residues in the CDR3. The trim removed 3 bases at V and 4 bases at J, leaving 6 bases unmatched. CDR1 SGDLS and CDR2 YYNGEE come from the germline V gene. In DNA, the CDR3 is TGTGCCAGCAGCGACGGACAGGCGTCCTATGGCTACACCTTC. Protein: CASSDGQASYGYTF.

In its sample, this clonotype was seen a few times. The chain recombines TRBV7-6 with TRBJ1-5; D is uncertain. V lost 3 bases to trimming and J lost 0 bases, with 12 bases between them. The CDR3 sequence is 16 residues long. Germline V gives CDR1 SGHVS, CDR2 FNYEAQ. The CDR3 DNA sequence: TGTGCCAGCAGCTTTAATACGGTTGGTAGCAATCAGCCCCAGCATTTT. Translated, it gives CASSFNTVGSNQPQHF.

This clonotype was counted a few times. The J gene is TRBJ1-5, the V gene TRBV4-1, with D hard to call. Germline V gene data show CDR1 as MGHRA and CDR2 as YSYEKL. V was shortened by 4 bases and J by 4 bases, with 11 bases between the two germline ends. This CDR3 spans 14 amino acids. The CDR3: CASSPLDSNQPQHF. CDR3 nucleotides: TGCGCCAGCAGCCCCCTAGATTCGAATCAGCCCCAGCATTTT.

The chain's CDR3 is CGIGRATYEQYF. As DNA, the CDR3 is TGCGGTATCGGGAGAGCAACCTACGAGCAGTACTTC. The V and J genes are TRBV20-1 and TRBJ2-7; the D gene is possibly TRBD2 (6 bases). Germline V gene lookup returns CDR1 DFQATT and CDR2 SNEGSKA (reference sequence). The CDR3 contains 12 residues.

The chain is built from TRBV6-5 and TRBJ2-4; 9 bases match TRBD2. The closer fit of TRBJ2-7 to the DNA end suggests the J call may be wrong. Germline loops: CDR1 MNHEY, CDR2 SVGAGI. The CDR3 loop spans 15 amino acids. The CDR3 reads CASSYSIAGAYEQYF. In DNA form, the CDR3 reads TGTGCCAGCAGTTACTCGATAGCGGGGGCCTACGAGCAGTACTTC.

The chain employs TRBV6-1 and TRBJ2-1; D is unclear. The CDR3 extends over 12 amino acids. The V gene lost 4 bases and the J gene lost 9 bases, with 10 bases spanning the gap. Germline values: CDR1 MNHNS, CDR2 SASEGT. The CDR3 reads CASSGRVGEQFF. The DNA of the CDR3 is TGTGCCAGCAGTGGGAGAGTGGGTGAGCAGTTCTTC.

J is TRBJ2-7 and V is TRBV5-1; D possibly uses TRBD1 or TRBD2 (6 bases each). The CDR3 spans 12 residues. Deletions cut 4 bases from V and 6 bases from J, with 11 bases between. CDR1 is SGHRS, CDR2 YFSETQ, per germline. The CDR3 protein is CASSAEGVEQYF. The CDR3 bases are TGCGCCAGCAGCGCGGAGGGGGTCGAGCAGTACTTC.